This entry lists 31 T cell receptor beta chains sequenced from one sample in a study of blood T cells in healthy people across ages. Combining a sample-barcoded 5' primer with a J-beta primer mix, a second PCR ran for roughly 6 to 11 cycles. From the 5' RACE reads, TCRdb called clonotypes with MiXCR, one entry per CDR3 protein. The data show about 1.7 million distinct CDR3 sequences, roughly 27% seen once. The sequencing input was blood. The receptors here all came from a woman aged 25 to 39 in good health.

This clonotype showed up many times. V gene TRBV20-1 combines with J gene TRBJ2-3; a possible D gene is TRBD2 (6 bases). Trimming cost V 1 base and J 0 bases, with 17 bases left between them. The CDR3 loop spans 17 amino acids. Germline V gene lookup returns CDR1 DFQATT and CDR2 SNEGSKA (reference sequence). Here the CDR3 DNA reads TGCAGTGCTAGAGTCCTGGCGGGGTCCGTTAGCACAGATACGCAGTATTTT. It specifies CSARVLAGSVSTDTQYF.

This rearrangement joins TRBV3-1 to TRBJ2-1; D gene unclear. The CDR3 runs 13 residues. Per the germline V gene, CDR1 is LGHDT and CDR2 is YNNKEL (reference sequence). The V and J ends lost 0 bases and 9 bases respectively, with 9 bases between them. The CDR3 reads CASSQEGRLEQFF. The CDR3 DNA sequence: TGTGCCAGCAGCCAAGAAGGACGGCTTGAGCAGTTCTTC.

In its sample, this clonotype was seen many times. This sequence joins TRBV7-6 and TRBJ2-1; the D gene is possibly TRBD1 (6 bases). CDR1 and CDR2 from the germline V gene are SGHVS and FNYEAQ. The V and J ends lost 3 bases and 4 bases respectively, with 13 bases between them. This CDR3 region has 15 residues. The CDR3 DNA reads TGTGCCAGCAGCTTGTCCAGGGGTCTTTACAATGAGCAGTTCTTC. This gives the protein CASSLSRGLYNEQFF.

Concerning this clonotype itself: This may be a read error, as it is one base from a much larger clone. The V call is TRBV7-9, the J call TRBJ1-2; 8 bases fit TRBD1. Germline lookup yields CDR1 SEHNR and CDR2 FQNEAQ (reference sequence). The CDR3 totals 14 residues. The CDR3 region has the DNA TGTGCCAGCAGCTTCGGACAGGGAGACTATGACTACACCTTC. This sequence encodes CASSFGQGDYDYTF. The whole variable domain, remainder taken from reference TRBV7-9 and TRBJ1-2, is DTGVSQNPRHKITKRGQNVTFRCDPISEHNRLYWYRQTLGQGPEFLTYFQNEAQLEKSRLLSDRFSAERPKGSFSTLEIQRTEQGDSAMYLCASSFGQGDYDYTFGSGTRLTVV.

The chain links TRBV10-3 to TRBJ2-5; D not resolved. The better agreement between TRBJ2-7 and the DNA end casts doubt on the J call. The CDR3 contains 13 residues. The germline V gene encodes CDR1 ENHRY and CDR2 SYGVKD. The CDR3 DNA reads as TGTGCCATCAGTGAGTCGATGTTCGCCGAGCAGTACTTC. This encodes CAISESMFAEQYF.

The chain carries TRBV7-9 and TRBJ2-7; D is possibly TRBD1 (6 bases). Germline assignment: CDR1 SEHNR and CDR2 FQNEAQ (reference sequence). The V end was cut by 4 bases, the J end by 1 base, with 14 bases between. The CDR3 consists of 15 residues. CDR3 bases: TGTGCCAGCAGCTCCTCTAAGGGGGATTCCTACGAGCAGTACTTC. Translating it yields CASSSSKGDSYEQYF.

Only a few counts were recorded for this clonotype. The gene calls are TRBV3-1 and TRBJ1-5; D remains unclear. The CDR3 extends over 16 amino acids. The germline CDR1 and CDR2 sequences are LGHDT and YNNKEL (reference sequence). V lost 0 bases, J lost 0 bases, and 9 bases lay in between. CDR3 region: CASSQDGVSSNQPQHF. CDR3 nucleotide sequence: TGTGCCAGCAGCCAAGATGGAGTAAGTAGCAATCAGCCCCAGCATTTT.

The sample holds many counts of this clonotype. V and J are TRBV7-6 and TRBJ1-6, with D unresolved. The CDR3 is 20 amino acids. V was shortened by 1 base and J by 1 base, with 20 bases between the two germline ends. Germline V gene sequence: CDR1 SGHVS, CDR2 FNYEAQ. The CDR3, as DNA: TGTGCCAGCAGCTTAGATTATGGCGGTATTGGCTATTCCTATAATTCACCCCTCCACTTT. The encoded protein is CASSLDYGGIGYSYNSPLHF.

This clonotype was counted only a few times. Its ends do not fully match the called genes, so a read error is possible. V and J are TRBV9 and TRBJ2-5; 7 nucleotides match TRBD2. The germline gives CDR1 SGDLS, CDR2 YYNGEE. This CDR3 contains 16 residues. The CDR3 DNA is TGTGCCAGCGGCGTCTCCACCGGGACTAAAGAGGAGACCCAGTACTTC. Translation gives CASGVSTGTKEETQYF. Complete variable domain (other parts from reference TRBV9 and TRBJ2-5): DSGVTQTPKHLITATGQRVTLRCSPRSGDLSVYWYQQSLDQGLQFLIQYYNGEERAKGNILERFSAQQFPDLHSELNLSSLELGDSALYFCASGVSTGTKEETQYFGPGTRLLVL.

The V gene is TRBV7-3, the J gene TRBJ2-2; D not certain. Looked up from germline, CDR1 is SGHTA and CDR2 is FQGTGA. This CDR3 spans 14 amino acids. V lost 1 base and J lost 6, with 9 bases in between. The CDR3 region is CASSLSSRSGELFF. The DNA for the CDR3 is TGTGCCAGCAGCTTAAGTTCTAGGTCCGGGGAGCTGTTTTTT. The full variable domain, its missing parts supplied by reference TRBV7-3 and TRBJ2-2, is GAGVSQTPSNKVTEKGKYVELRCDPISGHTALYWYRQSLGQGPEFLIYFQGTGAADDSGLPNDRFFAVRPEGSVSTLKIQRTERGDSAVYLCASSLSSRSGELFFGEGSRLTVL.

Notes on this clonotype: Its ends do not fully match the called genes, so a read error is possible. The CDR3 is CASLFQGEGNTIDF. The DNA for the CDR3 is TGTGCCAGCCTTTTCCAGGGGGAGGGAAACACCATAGATTTT. The chain recombines TRBV2 with TRBJ1-3, with 7 bases lining up with TRBD1. Looked up from germline, CDR1 is SNHLY and CDR2 is FYNNEI. There are 14 residues in the CDR3.

The CDR3 protein is CASSPGLAAYTDTQYF. The CDR3 region has the DNA TGCGCCAGCAGCCCGGGACTAGCGGCATACACAGATACGCAGTATTTT. The V call is TRBV5-1, the J call TRBJ2-3; 11 nucleotides align to TRBD2. There are 16 residues in the CDR3. The germline CDR1 and CDR2 sequences are SGHRS and YFSETQ. J was trimmed by 2 bases and V by 4 bases; bases with no gene match: 6.

As regards this clonotype: One junction end does not reproduce the germline sequence, and a read error may be involved. The rearrangement uses TRBV7-9 and TRBJ2-1, with D hard to call. This CDR3 contains 11 residues. Germline CDR1 SEHNR, CDR2 FQNEAQ (reference sequence). CDR3 in DNA: TGTGCCAGCAGCTCCGTGGACGAGCAGGACTTC. This translates into CASSSVDEQDF. Variable domain in full (rest from reference TRBV7-9 and TRBJ2-1): DTGVSQNPRHKITKRGQNVTFRCDPISEHNRLYWYRQTLGQGPEFLTYFQNEAQLEKSRLLSDRFSAERPKGSFSTLEIQRTEQGDSAMYLCASSSVDEQDFGPGTRLTVL.

This clonotype was counted a few times. This sequence joins TRBV7-2 and TRBJ1-1; the match to TRBD1 covers 9 bases. The CDR3 runs 12 residues. Germline V gene lookup returns CDR1 SGHTA and CDR2 FQGNSA. Losses at the gene ends were 3 bases for V and 11 bases for J; bases not matched to a gene: 4. CDR3 nucleotide sequence: TGTGCCAGCAGCTTTACAGGGGGCGACGCTTTCTTT. Amino acid sequence: CASSFTGGDAFF.

In its sample, this clonotype was seen many times. The chain uses TRBV21-1 and TRBJ2-7; the listed D gene, TRBD1, was not tested against the DNA. TRBV21-1 is a pseudogene locus. The CDR3 is 14 amino acids. CDR3 bases: TGTGCCGGCATATACAGGGAAAGCTCCTACGAGCAGTACTTC. It yields the protein CAGIYRESSYEQYF.

The CDR3 coding sequence is TGTGCCAGCCTAAAAGAACCGGGCGGGAGCACAGATACGCAGTATTTT. The encoded protein is CASLKEPGGSTDTQYF. V gene TRBV6-2 or TRBV6-3 combines with J gene TRBJ2-3, with a weak D call TRBD2 (5 bases). Trimming took 8 bases from V and 0 from J, leaving 18 bases between them. Germline CDR1 is MNHEY and CDR2 is SVGEGT. The CDR3 runs 16 residues.

This clonotype has ten or more counts. The chain joins TRBV6-6 to TRBJ2-7; 10 bases fit TRBD2. CDR1 is MNHNY, CDR2 SVGAGI, per germline (reference sequence). V trimming: 0 bases; J trimming: 6 bases; junction bases outside the gene matches: 11. The CDR3 totals 17 residues. The CDR3 sequence is CASSYSAFGLAGVEQYF. In DNA, the CDR3 is TGTGCCAGCAGTTACTCGGCATTCGGTCTAGCGGGAGTCGAGCAGTACTTC.

This clonotype was recorded a few times. The gene calls are TRBV10-1 and TRBJ2-1; tentatively, D is TRBD2 (5 bases). In germline, CDR1 is WNHNN, CDR2 SYGVQD (reference sequence). Trimming left V 5 bases short and J 12 bases short, with 17 bases between. CDR3 length equals 13 residues. CDR3 amino acids: CASSSGLVDGQFF. In DNA form, the CDR3 reads TGCGCCAGCAGTTCTGGACTCGTGGATGGGCAGTTCTTC.

In this sample, this clonotype turned up a few times. This chain connects TRBV27 to TRBJ2-5; D is perhaps TRBD1 (6 bases). CDR1 is MNHEY and CDR2 is SMNVEV in the germline V gene (reference sequence). The CDR3 is 14 amino acids. The germline V and J ends were trimmed by 1 base and 5 bases, with 11 bases remaining between them. The CDR3 sequence is CASSLFAGVETQYF. In nucleotides, the CDR3 is TGTGCCAGCAGTTTATTTGCAGGGGTCGAGACCCAGTACTTC.

This sequence joins TRBV7-3 and TRBJ2-2; D unresolved. The CDR3 totals 12 residues. V lost 1 base and J 7 bases, leaving 4 bases between the germline ends. Per germline, CDR1 SGHTA and CDR2 FQGTGA. The CDR3 DNA reads TGTGCCAGCAGCTTAAGGAACGGGGAGCTGTTTTTT. This translates into CASSLRNGELFF.

The table lists this clonotype with many counts. V is TRBV12-3 or TRBV12-4 and J is TRBJ2-4; a weak D match, TRBD2 (7 bases). This CDR3 contains 15 residues. V lost 6 bases and J lost 9, with 21 bases in between. The CDR3 coding sequence is TGTGCCAGCAGCCCACAAAGGGGGGGGAGAGGCATTCAGTACTTC. Translation: CASSPQRGGRGIQYF.

The chain couples TRBV28 to TRBJ1-5, with a possible D match to TRBD1 (6 bases). Trimming removed 1 base at V and 1 base at J, with 23 bases between. CDR1 and CDR2 from the germline V gene are MDHEN and SYDVKM. The CDR3 totals 20 residues. In DNA, the CDR3 is TGTGCCAGCAGTTTATTTGGGGACGGGGGGGGCGAATTAAGCAATCAGCCCCAGCATTTT. Translating gives CASSLFGDGGGELSNQPQHF.

The rearrangement joins TRBV11-2 to TRBJ2-3; 7 nucleotides match TRBD2. The germline V gene encodes CDR1 SGHAT and CDR2 FQNNGV. This CDR3 comprises 20 residues. V dropped 4 bases and J dropped 7; count of bases not matched to a gene: 26. CDR3: CASSSYANAWDGEGLNTQYF. The CDR3 DNA is TGTGCCAGCAGCTCCTACGCCAATGCTTGGGACGGGGAGGGCCTAAATACGCAGTATTTT.

Comments on this clonotype: A read error is possible here, since a much larger clone lies one base away. The chain combines TRBV12-3 or TRBV12-4 with TRBJ1-2; D is unresolved. The CDR3 covers 12 residues. V lost 6 bases, J lost 13 bases, and 18 bases lay in between. DNA for the CDR3: TGTGCCAGCAGCCATAAACCTAGGCGACCCACCTTC. This translates into CASSHKPRRPTF.

Many counts were recorded for this clonotype. This chain joins TRBV9 and TRBJ2-7; D possibly corresponds to TRBD1 (5 bases). V gave up 3 bases and J gave up 4 bases, with 17 bases separating them. The CDR3 is made up of 15 amino acids. Germline V gene lookup returns CDR1 SGDLS and CDR2 YYNGEE. The chain's CDR3 is CASSEGVRTVYEQYF. In nucleotides, the CDR3 is TGTGCCAGCAGCGAAGGGGTGAGAACGGTTTACGAGCAGTACTTC.

With respect to this clonotype: Germline and junction disagree at one end, which may indicate a read error. J is TRBJ2-3 and V is TRBV2, with D perhaps matching TRBD1 or TRBD2 (5 bases each). Germline CDR1 is SNHLY and CDR2 is FYNNEI. The CDR3 loop spans 14 amino acids. CDR3 sequence reads: CTSNELGGTDTQYF. In nucleotides, the CDR3 is TGTACCAGCAATGAGTTGGGGGGCACAGATACGCAGTATTTT. The full variable domain, completed using reference TRBV2 and TRBJ2-3, is EPEVTQTPSHQVTQMGQEVILRCVPISNHLYFYWYRQILGQKVEFLVSFYNNEISEKSEIFDDQFSVERPDGSNFTLKIRSTKLEDSAMYFCTSNELGGTDTQYFGPGTRLTVL.

The chain employs TRBV18 and TRBJ2-4; D is tentatively TRBD1 or TRBD2 (5 bases each). The CDR3 is 14 amino acids. The ends were cut back, 3 bases at V and 4 bases at J, with 10 bases in the middle. The germline gives CDR1 KGHSH, CDR2 LQKENI. The CDR3 DNA reads TGTGCCAGCTCACCCCGTTGGGGGAAAAACATTCAGTACTTC. Its protein is CASSPRWGKNIQYF. The variable domain in full, with the rest retrieved from reference TRBV18 and TRBJ2-4, is NAGVMQNPRHLVRRRGQEARLRCSPMKGHSHVYWYRQLPEEGLKFMVYLQKENIIDESGMPKERFSAEFPKEGPSILRIQQVVRGDSAAYFCASSPRWGKNIQYFGAGTRLSVL.

The chain is built from TRBV2 and TRBJ1-2, with a possible D match to TRBD1 (5 bases). This CDR3 is 13 amino acids long. The germline gives CDR1 SNHLY, CDR2 FYNNEI. V gave up 6 bases and J gave up 7 bases, with 15 bases separating them. CDR3 DNA sequence: TGTGCCAGCAGGGGAGACAGAGGGTCTGGCTACACCTTC. This gives the protein CASRGDRGSGYTF.

This clonotype has a handful of counts. A read error may produce the germline difference seen at one junction end. The genes are TRBV10-3 and TRBJ2-5; 7 bases align to TRBD1. Germline lookup yields CDR1 ENHRY and CDR2 SYGVKD. The CDR3 runs 14 residues. The CDR3 bases are TGTACCATCAACCTCCGGGACAGCCCAGAGACCCAGTACTTC. It encodes CTINLRDSPETQYF.

The rearrangement uses TRBV7-2 and TRBJ2-3; 8 bases are shared with TRBD2. The CDR3 totals 15 residues. V shed 4 bases, J shed 2 bases, and the junction held 5 bases outside the gene matches. Germline V gives CDR1 SGHTA, CDR2 FQGNSA. DNA of the CDR3: TGTGCCAGCAGCTACAGCGGGAGACCCACAGATACGCAGTATTTT. Its translation is CASSYSGRPTDTQYF.

The rearrangement uses TRBV11-2 and TRBJ1-2; tentative D call: TRBD1 (6 bases). CDR3 size: 14 residues. The V end lost 4 bases, the J end lost 7 bases, and 16 bases lay between the germline ends. Germline assignment: CDR1 SGHAT and CDR2 FQNNGV. Written as DNA, the CDR3 is TGTGCCAGCAGCTCCACTTCAGGGGTTGGTGGCTACACCTTC. Protein sequence: CASSSTSGVGGYTF.